Shown below are 3 T cell receptor beta chains from a single sample sequenced in a study of cytomegalovirus exposure and HLA in healthy donors. 13 Jbeta primers and 60 Vbeta primers were used for the PCR. The table came from immunoSEQ multiplex PCR; TCRdb's copy has only in-frame clones and leaves some out. The repertoire holds some 28,000 clones, about 60% seen once, with roughly 45% in the top ten. The specimen was PBMCs. The receptors originated from a male donor in good health and CMV-seropositive.

V and J are TRBV18 and TRBJ2-1; TRBD1 matches at 8 bases. Germline V gene sequence: CDR1 KGHSH, CDR2 LQKENI. V trimming: 2 bases; J trimming: 3 bases; junction bases outside the gene matches: 12. The CDR3 has 18 amino acids. CDR3 region: CASSPTRGLTGSYNEQFF. CDR3 coding DNA: TGTGCCAGCTCACCAACCAGGGGGCTGACCGGGAGCTACAATGAGCAGTTCTTC.

The V call is TRBV7-9, the J call TRBJ1-2; D not certain. V was clipped by 7 bases and J by 8 bases, with 17 bases between them. Germline assignment: CDR1 SEHNR and CDR2 FQNEAQ (reference sequence). The CDR3 is made up of 13 amino acids. Written as DNA, the CDR3 is TGTGCCAGCAAAGGTCGTCGGGTCGGGGGCTACACCTTC. As protein: CASKGRRVGGYTF.

The chain joins TRBV7-6 to TRBJ2-5, with 7 bases lining up with TRBD2. The CDR3 is made up of 14 amino acids. Germline V CDR1 and CDR2: SGHVS, FNYEAQ. V trimming: 1 base; J trimming: 7 bases; junction bases outside the gene matches: 6. The CDR3 is CASSLDIAGGTQYF. The CDR3 nucleotides are TGTGCCAGCAGCTTAGACATAGCGGGTGGGACCCAGTACTTC. Variable domain in full (rest from reference TRBV7-6 and TRBJ2-5): GAGVSQSPRYKVTKRGQDVALRCDPISGHVSLYWYRQALGQGPEFLTYFNYEAQQDKSGLPNDRFSAERPEGSISTLTIQRTEQRDSAMYRCASSLDIAGGTQYFGPGTRLLVL.